One and the same sample provided the 29 T cell receptor beta chains below, sequenced in a study of blood T cells in healthy people across ages. A second about 6 to 12 cycle PCR used barcoded and J-beta primers. TCRdb re-called the 5' RACE reads through MiXCR, storing one row per CDR3 protein. The table has some 640,000 distinct CDR3 sequences, about 30% seen once. Sequenced: blood. The origin of the receptors is a woman older than 75 in good health.

In the case of this clonotype: An end of the junction does not agree with germline; a read error may underlie this. The rearrangement uses TRBV7-2 and TRBJ1-1, with 7 bases matching TRBD1. The CDR3 totals 15 residues. Germline V gene lookup returns CDR1 SGHTA and CDR2 FQGNSA. The chain's CDR3 is CASSPRQGRYTGAFF. The CDR3 DNA follows: TGTGCCAGCAGCCCGCGACAGGGACGGTACACTGGAGCTTTCTTT.

In the case of this clonotype: This may be a read error, as it is one base from a much larger clone. This chain connects TRBV7-8 to TRBJ2-7; 7 bases line up with TRBD1. CDR1 is SGHVS and CDR2 is FQNEAQ in the germline V gene. The junction had 10 bases not matched to a gene; V was cut back by 4 bases and J by 7 bases. The CDR3 sequence is 14 residues long. The CDR3 region is CASSSPTGLNEQYF. Here the CDR3 DNA reads TGTGCCAGCAGCTCCCCGACAGGGCTGAATGAGCAGTACTTC.

This clonotype was observed a few times. A much larger clone differs by one base, so this may be a read error. The chain couples TRBV9 to TRBJ2-3, with D perhaps TRBD1 or TRBD2 (7 bases each). Germline V gene sequence: CDR1 SGDLS, CDR2 YYNGEE. Trimming took off 3 bases at V and 4 bases at J, with 15 bases between the two ends. This CDR3 region has 15 residues. CDR3 region: CASSARQGGADTQYF. CDR3 nucleotide sequence: TGTGCCAGCAGCGCCCGACAGGGAGGGGCAGATACGCAGTATTTT.

Worth noting for this clonotype: A much bigger clone sits one base away, suggesting this may be a read error. The V gene is TRBV5-1, the J gene TRBJ1-2, with 7 bases aligning to TRBD1. The CDR3 consists of 15 residues. CDR1 and CDR2 (germline): SGHRS, YFSETQ. V gave up 2 bases and J gave up 3 bases; unmatched junction bases: 7. In nucleotides, the CDR3 is TGCGCCAGCAGCTTACCGACAGGGAACGACTATGGCTACACCTTC. Protein product: CASSLPTGNDYGYTF.

This clonotype came up once. A read error is possible here, since a much larger clone lies one base away. Because it lacks the conserved phenylalanine or tryptophan at the end, this CDR3 is likely a read error. The chain employs TRBV6-1 and TRBJ1-2, with D perhaps TRBD1 (6 bases). V gave up 1 base and J gave up 4 bases, with 10 bases separating them. CDR1 MNHNS and CDR2 SASEGT come from the germline V gene. The CDR3 loop spans 14 amino acids. CDR3 bases: TGTGCCAGCAGTGAAGTTTCAGGGGCCTATGGCTACACCTTA. Its translation is CASSEVSGAYGYTL.

This clonotype was detected many times. This chain connects TRBV12-3 or TRBV12-4 to TRBJ1-1; D not resolved. The CDR3 consists of 12 residues. Deletions cut 5 bases from V and 7 bases from J, with 11 bases between. The CDR3: CASSADGSEAFF. Here the CDR3 DNA reads TGTGCCAGCAGTGCCGACGGGAGTGAAGCTTTCTTT.

There are a few counts of this clonotype. This chain links TRBV6-6 with TRBJ1-5; tentative D call: TRBD1 (6 bases). V was shortened by 6 bases and J by 0 bases, with 12 bases between the two germline ends. The CDR3 is made up of 15 amino acids. Germline loops: CDR1 MNHNY, CDR2 SVGAGI (reference sequence). CDR3 in amino acids: CASRKQGNSNQPQHF. CDR3 DNA sequence: TGTGCCAGCAGGAAACAGGGAAATAGCAATCAGCCCCAGCATTTT.

This rearrangement joins TRBV11-2 to TRBJ2-3; 7 nucleotides agree with TRBD1. The germline gives CDR1 SGHAT, CDR2 FQNNGV. Losses at the gene ends were 5 bases for V and 5 bases for J; bases not matched to a gene: 10. The CDR3 runs to 15 residues. The CDR3, as DNA: TGTGCCAGCAGCGACAGGACAGGCCGCAGAGATACGCAGTATTTT. It specifies CASSDRTGRRDTQYF.

This clonotype was counted a few times. J is TRBJ1-1 and V is TRBV7-9; no definite D call. This CDR3 has 11 amino acids. Germline V gene sequence: CDR1 SEHNR, CDR2 FQNEAQ (reference sequence). V was cut by 4 bases and J by 7 bases, with 7 bases left in between. The CDR3 DNA reads TGTGCCAGCAGCTCCCTGGATGAAGCTTTCTTT. Translating it yields CASSSLDEAFF.

This clonotype was counted between two and nine times. This may come from a read error, since a much larger clone is one base off. The J gene is TRBJ2-3, the V gene TRBV3-1; possible D gene TRBD2, 6 bases. CDR1 is LGHDT and CDR2 is YNNKEL in the germline V gene (reference sequence). V lost 4 bases and J lost 7, with 24 bases in between. CDR3 length equals 17 residues. The CDR3 nucleotides are TGTGCCAGCAGCCGGGTCGCGGGACTCAGTACCCCCAATACGCAGTATTTT. It is translated as CASSRVAGLSTPNTQYF.

The sample holds many counts of this clonotype. A clone one base away is much larger, so this may be a read error. This chain uses TRBV6-2 or TRBV6-3 with TRBJ2-1; D not certain. The assigned J gene may be wrong: the sequence end matches TRBJ2-7 better. CDR3 length: 13 amino acids. Germline CDR1 reads MNHEY; CDR2 reads SVGEGT. Written as DNA, the CDR3 is TGTGCCAGCAGGGGAAGCTCCTACAATGAGCAGTACTTC. This codes for CASRGSSYNEQYF.

Only a few counts were recorded for this clonotype. The chain uses TRBV19 and TRBJ2-7, with D unresolved. The germline V and J ends were trimmed by 6 bases and 2 bases, with 11 bases remaining between them. This CDR3 contains 13 residues. Per germline, CDR1 LNHDA and CDR2 SQIVND (reference sequence). For the CDR3, the DNA is TGTGCCAGTAGCCTTGCCATAACCTACGAGCAGTACTTC. It is translated as CASSLAITYEQYF.

This clonotype has at least ten counts. The chain recombines TRBV15 with TRBJ2-3, with D possibly called TRBD1 or TRBD2 (7 bases each). V shed 0 bases and J shed 7 bases, with 17 bases lying between them. The length of the CDR3 is 16 residues. Germline CDR1 and CDR2: LNHNV and YYDKDF (reference sequence). The CDR3 loop reads CATSRDSRGGVNTQYF. As DNA, the CDR3 is TGTGCCACCAGCAGAGATTCCAGGGGGGGTGTGAATACGCAGTATTTT.

The gene calls are TRBV30 and TRBJ1-2; 7 positions agree with TRBD1. V trimming: 3 bases; J trimming: 7 bases; junction bases outside the gene matches: 11. The CDR3 covers 14 residues. Germline CDR1 reads GTSNPN; CDR2 reads SVGIG (reference sequence). CDR3 in amino acids: CAWRARQGVGGYTF. CDR3 DNA sequence: TGTGCCTGGAGGGCCCGACAGGGTGTAGGTGGCTACACCTTC.

Points on this clonotype: A much larger clone lies one base from this, so it may be a read error. The chain employs TRBV15 and TRBJ1-2; 9 positions match TRBD1. The junction had 4 bases not matched to a gene; V was cut back by 1 base and J by 4 bases. The germline CDR1 and CDR2 sequences are LNHNV and YYDKDF (reference sequence). The CDR3 is 15 residues long. The CDR3 region is CATSRGDRESYGYTF. CDR3 coding DNA: TGTGCCACCAGCAGAGGGGACAGGGAGAGCTATGGCTACACCTTC.

The genes are TRBV20-1 and TRBJ2-4, with TRBD2 identical over 7 bases. Germline assignment: CDR1 DFQATT and CDR2 SNEGSKA (reference sequence). J gave up 0 bases and V 7 bases, and 15 bases lay outside the gene matches. There are 17 residues in the CDR3. The CDR3 protein is CSGEDVKRGLAKNIQYF. DNA for the CDR3: TGCAGTGGAGAGGATGTCAAGCGGGGACTAGCCAAAAACATTCAGTACTTC.

This clonotype was counted a few times. The rearrangement joins TRBV28 to TRBJ1-5, with D hard to call. The CDR3 consists of 14 residues. Germline values: CDR1 MDHEN, CDR2 SYDVKM. V lost 7 bases to trimming and J lost 2 bases, with 12 bases between them. CDR3 sequence reads: CASNPPGGNQPQHF. The DNA of the CDR3 is TGTGCCAGCAATCCCCCAGGCGGCAATCAGCCCCAGCATTTT.

The rearrangement uses TRBV20-1 and TRBJ1-2; possibly TRBD1 for D (6 bases). The CDR3 consists of 14 residues. CDR1 and CDR2 from the germline V gene are DFQATT and SNEGSKA (reference sequence). V lost 5 bases, J lost 0 bases, and 13 bases lay in between. The CDR3 spells CSAETRGPNYGYTF. CDR3 in DNA: TGCAGTGCTGAGACCAGGGGCCCTAACTATGGCTACACCTTC.

Comments on this clonotype: A much bigger clone sits one base away, suggesting this may be a read error. The chain is built from TRBV7-2 and TRBJ2-7, with D perhaps matching TRBD2 (6 bases). This CDR3 comprises 14 residues. The V and J ends lost 6 bases and 7 bases respectively, with 19 bases between them. Per the germline V gene, CDR1 is SGHTA and CDR2 is FQGNSA. Here the CDR3 DNA reads TGTGCCAGCAGGGAGTTTCGGGGGTACAATGAGCAGTACTTC. It is translated as CASREFRGYNEQYF.

This clonotype was found once. This sequence joins TRBV20-1 and TRBJ2-4, with 9 bases lining up with TRBD2. The CDR3 totals 15 residues. V was pared by 5 bases and J by 13 bases, with 18 bases of the junction left unmatched. Looked up from germline, CDR1 is DFQATT and CDR2 is SNEGSKA (reference sequence). CDR3 coding DNA: TGCAGTGCTCCAGTAGCGGGAGCGGGGAACAATGAGCAGTACTTC. This sequence encodes CSAPVAGAGNNEQYF.

About this clonotype: A much larger clone differs from this one at a single base, so this may be a read error. The V call is TRBV27, the J call TRBJ2-2, with 9 positions matching TRBD1. The CDR3 contains 15 residues. Trimming removed 10 bases from V and 7 bases from J; junction bases left unmatched: 13. Germline V gene data show CDR1 as MNHEY and CDR2 as SMNVEV (reference sequence). The chain's CDR3 is CANSRDRETGGELFF. DNA for the CDR3: TGTGCCAACAGCCGGGACAGGGAAACGGGCGGGGAGCTGTTTTTT.

This clonotype was counted ten times or more. This chain links TRBV27 with TRBJ2-3; D is ambiguous. There are 13 residues in the CDR3. Trimming removed 5 bases at V and 3 bases at J, with 9 bases between. The germline V gene has CDR1 MNHEY and CDR2 SMNVEV (reference sequence). CDR3 in DNA: TGTGCCAGCAGTCGCCTAGGGACAGATACGCAGTATTTT. Translating it yields CASSRLGTDTQYF.

The V gene is TRBV7-8, the J gene TRBJ1-2; weak D call: TRBD1 (6 bases). The length of the CDR3 is 14 residues. The V gene's germline CDR1 is SGHVS and CDR2 FQNEAQ. V lost 1 base and J lost 6, with 12 bases in between. CDR3: CASSLDQGQDGYTF. CDR3 coding DNA: TGTGCCAGCAGCTTAGATCAGGGGCAGGATGGCTACACCTTC.

The sample holds many counts of this clonotype. The chain uses TRBV7-2 and TRBJ1-2, with TRBD1 identical over 8 bases. The CDR3 is 13 amino acids. CDR1 SGHTA and CDR2 FQGNSA come from the germline V gene. V trimming: 4 bases; J trimming: 4 bases; junction bases outside the gene matches: 2. CDR3 DNA: TGTGCCAGCAGCTCCGACAGGGGCTATGGCTACACCTTC. This codes for CASSSDRGYGYTF. Complete variable domain (other parts from reference TRBV7-2 and TRBJ1-2): GAGVSQSPSNKVTEKGKDVELRCDPISGHTALYWYRQSLGQGLEFLIYFQGNSAPDKSGLPSDRFSAERTGGSVSTLTIQRTQQEDSAVYLCASSSDRGYGYTFGSGTRLTVV.

The chain joins TRBV28 to TRBJ1-2, with 8 bases that match TRBD1. V gave up 7 bases and J gave up 3 bases; unmatched junction bases: 4. The CDR3 runs 13 residues. Per the germline V gene, CDR1 is MDHEN and CDR2 is SYDVKM. The CDR3 spells CASNQGADYGYTF. CDR3 nucleotide sequence: TGTGCCAGCAACCAGGGGGCCGACTATGGCTACACCTTC.

This clonotype was counted at least ten times. The rearrangement links TRBV20-1 to TRBJ2-5, with TRBD2 matching 7 bases. Germline V gene data show CDR1 as DFQATT and CDR2 as SNEGSKA (reference sequence). The CDR3 runs 16 residues. The trim removed 6 bases at V and 0 bases at J, leaving 13 bases unmatched. Written as DNA, the CDR3 is TGCAGTGCAGAACAATACCAAGCGGGGTACCAAGAGACCCAGTACTTC. Its translation is CSAEQYQAGYQETQYF.

Turning to this clonotype: This may arise from a read error, as a much more abundant clone is one base away. The J gene is TRBJ2-3, the V gene TRBV20-1; D not resolved. The CDR3 is 11 amino acids. Germline V lookup: CDR1 DFQATT, CDR2 SNEGSKA (reference sequence). CDR3 DNA: TGCAGGGTACTTTTCACAGATACGCAGTATTTT. It translates to CRVLFTDTQYF.

The table lists this clonotype with a few counts. V usage is TRBV30 and J usage is TRBJ1-2, with D unclear. V gave up 3 bases and J gave up 8 bases, with 19 bases separating them. Germline CDR1 is GTSNPN and CDR2 is SVGIG (reference sequence). The CDR3 extends over 14 amino acids. CDR3 bases: TGTGCCTGGAGCGCTAAATTGGACGGGAAGGGCTACACCTTC. Amino acid sequence: CAWSAKLDGKGYTF.

The table lists this clonotype with a few counts. The chain uses TRBV9 and TRBJ2-2; 7 bases are shared with TRBD1. The J segment lost 5 bases and the V segment lost 7 bases, leaving 8 bases of the junction unmatched. This CDR3 is built from 14 residues. CDR1 and CDR2 (germline): SGDLS, YYNGEE. CDR3 nucleotide sequence: TGTGCCAGCGCCGGGACAGTCCAAACCGGGGAGCTGTTTTTT. Its protein is CASAGTVQTGELFF.